The entry below gives a single T cell receptor (beta chain) sequence along with its context. This entry belongs to a study of blood T cell repertoires in COVID-19. Background on the study: The cDNA or gDNA used as material had been derived from T cells, B-cell-depleted T cells, or PBMCs.

The J segment lost 0 bases and the V segment lost 5 bases, leaving 9 bases of the junction unmatched. The V gene's germline CDR1 is KGHDR and CDR2 SFDVKD. The CDR3 spans 18 residues. The method was immunoSEQ multiplex PCR; TCRdb's version includes in-frame clones alone and lacks a portion of them. The sample comprises some 210,000 clones, 89% of which are singletons, and more than 5.5% rests with the top ten. Material: peripheral blood. The receptor comes from a man aged 55-75 years who had recovered from COVID-19. The genes are TRBV24-1 and TRBJ2-3, with 11 bases that match TRBD2. This chain's CDR3 is CATSVRTSGGGSTDTQYF. CDR3 bases: TGTGCCACCAGTGTAAGAACTAGCGGGGGAGGTAGCACAGATACGCAGTATTTT.